This note documents a single TCR beta chain sequence. The source of the sample is a study of shared clonotypes between healthy human individuals. Per the original methods: Filtering was not the same, since immunoSEQ gave junction-only sequences without quality scores. Clones were sequenced by immunoSEQ multiplex PCR, and TCRdb holds only the in-frame ones, with some missing. The DNA gave D and trimming, while V, J and clone size come from that table. The sample yields about 2.1 million clones, just over 90% seen once. The CDR3 runs to 14 residues. The V end was cut by 6 bases, the J end by 2 bases, with 11 bases between. Per the germline V gene, CDR1 is MNHEY and CDR2 is SVGAGI. Naive CD8 cells comprised CD45RO-negative, CCR7-positively selected cells, excluding terminally differentiated effector memory CD45RA+ cells.

Sample: naive CD8+ T cells from PBMCs. The TCR was taken from a man between 18 and 35 years old in good health. Some clones in this sample may be carry-over from other donors' samples. The V and J genes are TRBV6-5 and TRBJ1-3; weak D call: TRBD1 (6 bases). CDR3 sequence reads: CASRLQGPGNTIYF. The CDR3 DNA is TGTGCCAGCAGACTACAGGGACCTGGAAACACCATATATTTT.